A selection of T cell receptor beta chains follows, all from one sample in a study of T cell responses to AZD1222 COVID-19 vaccine. Here immunoSEQ multiplex PCR was the method, and the copy in TCRdb shows in-frame clones only, minus some. The sample lists around 120,000 clones; about 92% were seen once. Sequencing was performed on peripheral blood, taken 28 days after the second AZD1222 dose. The receptors shown here come from an adult who received the AZD1222 COVID-19 vaccine. The CDR3 runs from the conserved cysteine through the conserved F or W. The order of the fields is clone size, V gene, J gene, D gene, CDR3 DNA, CDR3 protein. The D gene is left open where the match is weak. Expanded clones get a size class; other rows say once, few or many, or leave the size out.

clone size: once; V gene: TRBV10-3; J gene: TRBJ1-5; D gene: .; CDR3 DNA: TGTGCCATCAGCGCGGACGGCCCCAATCAGCCCCAGCATTTT; CDR3 protein: CAISADGPNQPQHF
clone size: .; V gene: TRBV5-1; J gene: TRBJ2-5; D gene: TRBD2; CDR3 DNA: TGCGCCAGCAGCTTGTCTAGCGGGGCCCAAGAGACCCAGTACTTC; CDR3 protein: CASSLSSGAQETQYF
clone size: .; V gene: TRBV21-1; J gene: TRBJ2-4; D gene: .; CDR3 DNA: TGTGCCAGCAGCAAAGTGGGTGCTACTAAAAACATTCAGTACTTC; CDR3 protein: CASSKVGATKNIQYF
clone size: .; V gene: TRBV24-1; J gene: TRBJ1-2; D gene: .; CDR3 DNA: TGTGCCACCAGTGAAAGTTGGGTTAACTATGGCTACACCTTC; CDR3 protein: CATSESWVNYGYTF
clone size: .; V gene: TRBV5-1; J gene: TRBJ2-7; D gene: .; CDR3 DNA: TGCGCCAGCAGCTTGGGGCAGGGCAACGAGCAGTACTTC; CDR3 protein: CASSLGQGNEQYF
clone size: .; V gene: TRBV4-1; J gene: TRBJ2-2; D gene: .; CDR3 DNA: TGCGCCAGCAGCCAAGATCTGGGGGGCGATGCCGGGGAGCTGTTTTTT; CDR3 protein: CASSQDLGGDAGELFF
clone size: .; V gene: TRBV6-5; J gene: TRBJ2-7; D gene: .; CDR3 DNA: TGTGCCAGCGGACTCCCCCCGGGGTACGAGCAGTACTTC; CDR3 protein: CASGLPPGYEQYF
clone size: .; V gene: TRBV7-2; J gene: TRBJ2-5; D gene: .; CDR3 DNA: TGTGCCAGCAGCTTTGGGCGGACGTGGGGGACCCAGTACTTC; CDR3 protein: CASSFGRTWGTQYF
clone size: .; V gene: TRBV5-5; J gene: TRBJ1-2; D gene: .; CDR3 DNA: TGTGCCAGCAGCTTGTTTGGGCAAACCCCCGGGGGCTACACCTTC; CDR3 protein: CASSLFGQTPGGYTF
clone size: .; V gene: TRBV7-6; J gene: TRBJ2-1; D gene: TRBD2; CDR3 DNA: TGTGCCAGCAGCCCCATTGCGGGAGGGCGGGAAGAGCAGTTCTTC; CDR3 protein: CASSPIAGGREEQFF
clone size: .; V gene: TRBV15; J gene: TRBJ2-5; D gene: .; CDR3 DNA: TGTGCCACCAGCAGAGGAGAACGGGGTGGGGAGACCCAGTACTTC; CDR3 protein: CATSRGERGGETQYF
clone size: .; V gene: TRBV5-8; J gene: TRBJ1-1; D gene: .; CDR3 DNA: TGTGCCAGCAGCTTGGGGGGCAGAAACACTGAAGCTTTCTTT; CDR3 protein: CASSLGGRNTEAFF
clone size: .; V gene: TRBV9; J gene: TRBJ1-2; D gene: .; CDR3 DNA: TGTGCCAGCAGCGTAGGACAGGCTCGCTATGGCTACACCTTC; CDR3 protein: CASSVGQARYGYTF
clone size: .; V gene: TRBV5-1; J gene: TRBJ1-6; D gene: .; CDR3 DNA: TGCGCCAGCAGCACTGGACAGAGCTCCTATAATTCACCCCTCCACTTT; CDR3 protein: CASSTGQSSYNSPLHF
clone size: .; V gene: TRBV11-2; J gene: TRBJ2-3; D gene: .; CDR3 DNA: TGTGCCAGCAGCCCGAATGTCGCCAGATCTAGCACAGATACGCAGTATTTT; CDR3 protein: CASSPNVARSSTDTQYF
clone size: .; V gene: TRBV7-9; J gene: TRBJ2-7; D gene: .; CDR3 DNA: TGTGCCAGCAGCCGCGATGGGCTAGTCTCCTACGAGCAGTACTTC; CDR3 protein: CASSRDGLVSYEQYF
clone size: .; V gene: TRBV6-5; J gene: TRBJ1-1; D gene: .; CDR3 DNA: TGTGCCAGCAGTTACGCCAGGGTAGACACTGAAGCTTTCTTT; CDR3 protein: CASSYARVDTEAFF
clone size: .; V gene: TRBV3-1/TRBV3-2; J gene: TRBJ2-1; D gene: .; CDR3 DNA: TGTGCCAGCAGCCAAGCCAGCGCCTACAATGAGCAGTTCTTC; CDR3 protein: CASSQASAYNEQFF
clone size: .; V gene: TRBV6-5; J gene: TRBJ2-5; D gene: .; CDR3 DNA: TGTGCCAGCAGGTCGGACGGGGACGGATTGGAGACCCAGTACTTC; CDR3 protein: CASRSDGDGLETQYF
clone size: .; V gene: TRBV7-2; J gene: TRBJ2-3; D gene: .; CDR3 DNA: TGTGCCAGCAGCTTGGGGACTGCAAATACGCAGTATTTT; CDR3 protein: CASSLGTANTQYF
clone size: .; V gene: TRBV10-1; J gene: TRBJ1-1; D gene: .; CDR3 DNA: TGCGCCAGCAGATTCACAGCGAACACTGAAGCTTTCTTT; CDR3 protein: CASRFTANTEAFF
clone size: .; V gene: TRBV9; J gene: TRBJ1-5; D gene: .; CDR3 DNA: TGTGCCAGCAGCGCGACTGGGATAGCAATTCAGCCCCAGCATTTT; CDR3 protein: CASSATGIAIQPQHF
clone size: .; V gene: TRBV20-1; J gene: TRBJ2-7; D gene: TRBD1; CDR3 DNA: TGCAGTGCTAGTAACACCGGGACAGGCGAGCAGTACTTC; CDR3 protein: CSASNTGTGEQYF
clone size: .; V gene: TRBV30; J gene: TRBJ2-1; D gene: .; CDR3 DNA: TGTGCCTGGACCGGTGCCTATGAGCAGTTCTTC; CDR3 protein: CAWTGAYEQFF